This T cell receptor beta chain was observed in a study of PD-1 blockade in classical Hodgkin lymphoma (dated by TCRdb to 2018 to 2020). Describing the broader study: Nivolumab dosing was 3 mg/kg intravenously every 2 weeks, continuing until either disease progression or unacceptable toxicity. A peripheral blood immune signature of response to PD-1 blockade in classical Hodgkin lymphoma was defined using TCR beta sequencing and CyTOF.

Inclusive of the bounding cysteine and phenylalanine, the CDR3 is 13 residues long. Of all the DNA, just the CDR3 is kept, 39 bases in frame from base 1. CDR1 SGHAT and CDR2 FQNNGV are derived from the germline V gene. Relative to germline, V is missing 11 bases and J is missing 8 bases, with 11 bases of the junction outside any gene match. What this sample's time point label stands for: cycle 1 day 1 (C1D1), immediately before nivolumab initiation. Relapse after autologous stem cell transplantation had occurred in all trial patients, and cohorts A, B and C were distinguished by prior brentuximab vedotin exposure. The trial cohort included roughly 60 patients with relapsed/refractory classical Hodgkin lymphoma, and each patient had a best overall response of complete response, partial response or progressive disease. In the multi-cohort phase II CheckMate 205 trial, trial patients received single-agent nivolumab. Best overall response was determined by an independent review committee according to the 2007 International Working Group response criteria. Trial PBMCs were collected immediately before nivolumab initiation (C1D1) and during therapy at cycle 2 day 1 and cycle 4 day 1. Peripheral blood was collected in 8 mL Vacutainer Cell Preparation Tubes, from which PBMCs were isolated by centrifugation and then cryopreserved.

This clone was found a few times. Its recognized antigen is unknown. No clone much larger than this one lies a single base away; base qualities are absent. Genomic DNA was extracted with the Qiagen DNeasy kit from unsorted PBMCs and from negatively selected CD4+ and CD8+ fractions. TCR beta CDR3 regions were subjected to amplification by immunoSEQ multiplex PCR with primers that anneal to V and J segments. A synthetic immune receptor repertoire was used to minimize amplification bias, and any residual bias was removed computationally once sequencing was done. In the paper's pipeline: Custom Python scripts were used to quantify repertoire diversity as the Shannon entropy index. Unsorted, CD4+ and CD8+ repertoires were analyzed separately, except in combined analyses where CD4+ and CD8+ sequences were merged in silico. A clone was considered expanded if an increase in frequency of at least 2-fold after treatment relative to C1D1 was found, and a pseudocount of 0.5 was applied to clones undetected at baseline. Clones with 0 or 1 copy at C1D1 were defined as singleton clones, while clones with 2 or more copies were defined as non-singleton clones. Clones expanded in unsorted samples were labelled as CD4+, CD8+ or unknown by matching protein sequences in sorted samples from the same patient. Wilcoxon tests on paired samples were used to test diversity changes from C1D1 to C4D1. TCRdb obtained this table from immuneACCESS and retained in-frame rearrangements with V and J assigned. These tables miss some clones; where compared with another copy, unresolved V genes account for less than half of the shortfall, and the remainder is unexplained. The V and J calls and clone size come from that table; D and trimming were worked out from the DNA. This sample comprises 20,000 to 30,000 clones, approximately 80% of them detected only once. The ten biggest clones cover approximately 7.2% of the sample.

Study-level results and caveats: Lower diversity was observed in patients in whom nivolumab was started less than 1 year after ASCT, and these patients were excluded from later analyses so that confounding by immune reconstitution would be avoided. Baseline TCR diversity was reported to be lower in newly diagnosed patients than in healthy donors and to be lower still in relapsed/refractory patients. Trial patients achieving complete response had baseline diversity similar to newly diagnosed patients, whereas partial responders and progressors had significantly lower diversity. A significant rise by C4D1 was seen in CD4+ but not CD8+ TCR diversity (p=0.0027 vs p=0.16), with the rise being most apparent in complete responders (p=0.02). The study was restricted to a single clinical trial cohort, and the causes of repertoire differences, possibly disease activity or prior therapy, were left undefined.

The source is a human donor with classical Hodgkin lymphoma. The sample here was peripheral blood mononuclear cells (PBMCs), taken at baseline. The chain employs TRBV11-2 and TRBJ2-3, with TRBD1 identical over 9 junction bases. The CDR3 corresponds to CAGTKGQGRTQYF. The DNA sequence is given as TGTGCCGGAACCAAAGGACAGGGGCGTACGCAGTATTTT.